Listed below are T cell receptor beta chains from one sample, sequenced in a study of blood T cell repertoires in COVID-19. Sequencing was performed with immunoSEQ multiplex PCR; in TCRdb, only in-frame clones are kept and a portion is missing. This table has about 130,000 clones, about 81% appearing once. Sequenced input: peripheral blood. Every receptor here comes from a woman in her fifties or sixties with acute or convalescent COVID-19. The CDR3 runs from the conserved cysteine through the conserved F or W. The D gene is left open where the match is weak. For some rows the clone size is stated as once, few or many, or as a class when expanded; others skip it.

abundance	v_gene	j_gene	d_gene	CDR3aa	CDR3nt
few	TRBV28	TRBJ2-2	TRBD2	CASSFRTSGYTGELFF	TGTGCCAGCAGTTTCCGGACTAGCGGTTACACCGGGGAGCTGTTTTTT
once	TRBV13	TRBJ1-5	-	CASSFRGQPQHF	TGTGCCAGCAGCTTTAGAGGTCAGCCCCAGCATTTT
few	TRBV27	TRBJ2-7	TRBD1	CASSPTTGREQYF	TGTGCCAGCAGTCCCACGACAGGGCGCGAGCAGTACTTC
-	TRBV5-1	TRBJ2-1	TRBD1	CASSLVEGGSEQFF	TGCGCCAGCAGCTTGGTAGAAGGGGGCAGTGAGCAGTTCTTC
-	TRBV3-1/TRBV3-2	TRBJ1-4	-	CASSQGVGAEKLFF	TGTGCCAGCAGCCAAGGGGTAGGGGCTGAAAAACTGTTTTTT
-	TRBV5-1	TRBJ2-7	-	CASSLDTGYEQYF	TGCGCCAGCAGCTTGGACACAGGTTACGAGCAGTACTTC
-	TRBV18	TRBJ1-5	TRBD1	CASSTRGTGNQPQHF	TGTGCCAGCTCGACCAGAGGGACAGGCAATCAGCCCCAGCATTTT
-	TRBV3-1/TRBV3-2	TRBJ1-6	-	CASSQGQGHSPLHF	TGTGCCAGCAGCCAAGGCCAGGGGCATTCACCCCTCCACTTT
-	TRBV30	TRBJ2-7	-	CAWSAYREQYF	TGTGCCTGGAGTGCCTACCGCGAGCAGTACTTC
-	TRBV15	TRBJ2-7	-	CATSRVGSGYEQYF	TGTGCCACCAGCAGAGTGGGGTCGGGGTACGAGCAGTACTTC
-	TRBV10-2	TRBJ1-1	-	CASGGGAEAFF	TGCGCCAGCGGGGGGGGCGCTGAAGCTTTCTTT
-	TRBV6-6	TRBJ1-2	TRBD1	CASSPAGTGGLFYGYTF	TGTGCCAGCAGTCCTGCCGGGACAGGGGGGCTTTTCTATGGCTACACCTTC
-	TRBV7-3	TRBJ2-2	-	CASSLSGPGLPGELFF	TGTGCCAGCAGCTTAAGTGGGCCAGGTCTTCCCGGGGAGCTGTTTTTT
-	TRBV10-3	TRBJ1-5	-	CAISETRTAGGNQPQHF	TGTGCCATCAGTGAGACAAGGACGGCGGGCGGCAATCAGCCCCAGCATTTT
-	TRBV3-1/TRBV3-2	TRBJ1-5	TRBD1	CASSQGWQGVQPQHF	TGTGCCAGCAGCCAAGGCTGGCAGGGGGTTCAGCCCCAGCATTTT
few	TRBV6-5	TRBJ1-1	TRBD1	CASRNRGDTEAFF	TGTGCCAGCAGGAACAGGGGGGACACTGAAGCTTTCTTT
-	TRBV5-1	TRBJ2-7	TRBD2	CASSLGREGNEQYF	TGCGCCAGCAGCTTGGGGCGGGAGGGCAACGAGCAGTACTTC
-	TRBV5-6	TRBJ2-2	-	CASSLSVSYTGELFF	TGTGCCAGCAGCTTGAGCGTCAGCTATACCGGGGAGCTGTTTTTT
-	TRBV15	TRBJ2-5	-	CATSRLFFRGQYF	TGTGCCACCAGCAGGCTATTCTTTAGAGGCCAGTACTTC
-	TRBV5-5	TRBJ1-4	-	CASSPDSNEKLFF	TGTGCCAGCAGCCCGGACTCTAATGAAAAACTGTTTTTT
-	TRBV4-1	TRBJ2-7	TRBD2	CASSQIAGDYYEQYF	TGCGCCAGCAGCCAAATAGCGGGAGACTACTACGAGCAGTACTTC
-	TRBV7-2	TRBJ2-5	-	CASSLVLETQYF	TGTGCCAGCAGCTTAGTATTAGAGACCCAGTACTTC